One sample yielded the 12 T cell receptor beta chains listed below, sequenced in a study of cytomegalovirus exposure and HLA in healthy donors. Sequencing was performed with immunoSEQ multiplex PCR; in TCRdb, only in-frame clones are kept and a portion is missing. The profile shows 90,000 to 110,000 clones, approximately 91% of them singletons. Sequences were obtained from PBMCs. These receptors were taken from a woman under 30 in good health and CMV-seronegative.

The chain joins TRBV27 to TRBJ2-2, with 8 nucleotides matching TRBD1. V shed 2 bases, J shed 7 bases, and the junction held 9 bases outside the gene matches. Germline V gene sequence: CDR1 MNHEY, CDR2 SMNVEV (reference sequence). The CDR3 has 16 amino acids. CDR3 bases: TGTGCCAGCAGTTTACTCCGAGGACAGGGAGTCGGGGAGCTGTTTTTT. Protein product: CASSLLRGQGVGELFF.

CDR3: CASSPTGLAGHEQYF. DNA for the CDR3: TGTGCCAGCAGCCCGACGGGACTAGCGGGGCACGAGCAGTACTTC. The J gene is TRBJ2-7, the V gene TRBV7-6; 13 bases match TRBD2. J lost 5 bases, V lost 5 bases, and 6 bases had no gene match. CDR3 size: 15 residues. Germline CDR1 reads SGHVS; CDR2 reads FNYEAQ.

V usage is TRBV4-3 and J usage is TRBJ2-3; a possible D gene is TRBD2 (5 bases). CDR1 and CDR2 from the germline V gene are LGHNA and YSLEER. This CDR3 spans 15 amino acids. V was pared by 1 base and J by 2 bases, with 10 bases between. The CDR3 region has the DNA TGCGCCAGCAGCCAAGCGGGGAGCTACACAGATACGCAGTATTTT. It codes for CASSQAGSYTDTQYF.

The V and J genes are TRBV18 and TRBJ2-5; D remains unclear. The CDR3 has 12 residues. Looked up from germline, CDR1 is KGHSH and CDR2 is LQKENI. Deletions cut 5 bases from V and 5 bases from J, with 9 bases between. The CDR3 nucleotides are TGTGCCAGCTCAACGGCCGGGGAGACCCAGTACTTC. Translation: CASSTAGETQYF.

This chain uses TRBV7-9 with TRBJ2-3; 8 nucleotides align to TRBD2. The CDR3 is 14 residues long. V dropped 1 base and J dropped 3; count of bases not matched to a gene: 0. Germline CDR1 and CDR2: SEHNR and FQNEAQ (reference sequence). The CDR3 reads CASSLVAGTDTQYF. In DNA form, the CDR3 reads TGTGCCAGCAGCTTAGTAGCGGGGACAGATACGCAGTATTTT.

The rearrangement links TRBV7-3 to TRBJ2-7, with 12 bases identical to TRBD2. This CDR3 region has 15 residues. CDR1 and CDR2 (germline): SGHTA, FQGTGA. V was clipped by 5 bases and J by 2 bases; unmatched bases: 4. CDR3 DNA: TGTGCCAGCAGCCGAGGACTAGCGGGGACCTACGAGCAGTACTTC. This translates into CASSRGLAGTYEQYF.

The J gene is TRBJ2-7, the V gene TRBV28, with 8 bases fitting TRBD1. This CDR3 contains 15 residues. The V gene end was trimmed by 8 bases and the J gene end by 0 bases; junction bases not matched to a gene: 9. Germline V gives CDR1 MDHEN, CDR2 SYDVKM. CDR3 in amino acids: CASRSGQGDSYEQYF. The CDR3, as DNA: TGTGCCAGCCGCTCCGGACAGGGAGACTCCTACGAGCAGTACTTC.

This clone was recorded only once. The J gene is TRBJ2-1, the V gene TRBV6-4; D possibly corresponds to TRBD1 (6 bases). V was cut by 5 bases and J by 8 bases, with 22 bases left in between. CDR3 length equals 16 residues. Looked up from germline, CDR1 is MRHNA and CDR2 is SNTAGT. CDR3 in DNA: TGTGCCAGCAGTTTAAGGTCCGGATGGACAGTTGATGAGCAGTTCTTC. Amino acid sequence: CASSLRSGWTVDEQFF.

The rearrangement links TRBV4-3 to TRBJ2-1; 7 nucleotides agree with TRBD2. The CDR3 is made up of 19 amino acids. The V segment lost 1 base and the J segment 0 bases; nucleotides outside the gene matches: 12. Germline lookup yields CDR1 LGHNA and CDR2 YSLEER. The CDR3 DNA is TGCGCCAGCAGCCAAGCTGTCGGGACTAAGTTTAGCTCCTACAATGAGCAGTTCTTC. It codes for CASSQAVGTKFSSYNEQFF.

This clone was counted a few times. This chain joins TRBV28 and TRBJ1-1, with TRBD1 identical over 7 bases. V was clipped by 5 bases and J by 1 base; unmatched bases: 7. Germline loops: CDR1 MDHEN, CDR2 SYDVKM. The CDR3 totals 15 residues. The CDR3 DNA is TGTGCCAGCAGTCCCGGGACAGCGACGAACACTGAAGCTTTCTTT. Protein: CASSPGTATNTEAFF.

The V gene is TRBV7-2, the J gene TRBJ2-1; 9 bases align to TRBD1. Germline V gene lookup returns CDR1 SGHTA and CDR2 FQGNSA. The CDR3 has 15 amino acids. The junction had 5 bases not matched to a gene; V was cut back by 3 bases and J by 5 bases. The CDR3 sequence: CASSFRQGVNNEQFF. The CDR3 nucleotides are TGTGCCAGCAGCTTCAGACAGGGGGTCAACAATGAGCAGTTCTTC. The full variable domain, with the rest looked up from reference TRBV7-2 and TRBJ2-1, is GAGVSQSPSNKVTEKGKDVELRCDPISGHTALYWYRQSLGQGLEFLIYFQGNSAPDKSGLPSDRFSAERTGGSVSTLTIQRTQQEDSAVYLCASSFRQGVNNEQFFGPGTRLTVL.

The chain has TRBV11-2 and TRBJ2-3; 9 nucleotides line up with TRBD2. CDR1 and CDR2 from the germline V gene are SGHAT and FQNNGV. The ends lost 3 bases at V and 7 bases at J; junction bases unmatched: 5. The CDR3 has 14 residues. The CDR3 DNA sequence: TGTGCCAGCAGCTTTGCGGGGGGGCCATATACGCAGTATTTT. It yields the protein CASSFAGGPYTQYF.